The 8 T cell receptor beta chains listed next were all sequenced from one sample in a study of graft-versus-host responses after intestinal transplantation. These receptors' targets are unknown. Sequencing used immunoSEQ multiplex PCR; TCRdb keeps in-frame clones, though not all of them. The table includes more than 80,000 clones, less than 90% detected once. The specimen comprised unstimulated CD8+ T cells sorted from spleen or lymph node cells, sampled before intestinal transplant. The receptor set was obtained from a human donor who received an intestinal transplant.

The sample holds one count of this clone. The chain combines TRBV7-9 with TRBJ1-1; unclear D gene. Trimming took off 0 bases at V and 4 bases at J, with 12 bases between the two ends. CDR1 and CDR2 from the germline V gene are SEHNR and FQNEAQ (reference sequence). There are 15 residues in the CDR3. This chain's CDR3 is CASSLADRWVTEAFF. CDR3 bases: TGTGCCAGCAGCTTAGCCGACCGGTGGGTCACTGAAGCTTTCTTT.

This clone was observed a handful of times. The rearrangement links TRBV10-1 to TRBJ1-2; no firm D call. Germline CDR1 WNHNN, CDR2 SYGVQD (reference sequence). The V gene lost 2 bases and the J gene lost 3 bases, with 7 bases spanning the gap. The CDR3 sequence is 13 residues long. CDR3 residues: CASSERADYGYTF. CDR3 DNA: TGCGCCAGCAGTGAGAGGGCCGACTATGGCTACACCTTC.

This clone was picked up one time. The chain employs TRBV5-1 and TRBJ2-7, with unresolved D. The CDR3 loop spans 13 amino acids. CDR1 is SGHRS and CDR2 is YFSETQ in the germline V gene. Trimming removed 0 bases from V and 2 bases from J, with 6 bases in between. Here the CDR3 DNA reads TGCGCCAGCAGCTTGGAACCGACCTACGAGCAGTACTTC. It is translated as CASSLEPTYEQYF.

The chain combines TRBV15 with TRBJ2-3; D gene uncertain. The germline CDR1 and CDR2 sequences are LNHNV and YYDKDF (reference sequence). V shed 6 bases and J shed 6 bases, with 13 bases lying between them. The CDR3 contains 13 residues. The CDR3 coding sequence is TGTGCCACCAGTTGGTTACTAAGGGATACGCAGTATTTT. Protein sequence: CATSWLLRDTQYF.

This clone turned up a few times. The J gene is TRBJ2-1, the V gene TRBV6-6; D call uncertain. Trimming stripped 2 bases from V and 12 bases from J, with 11 bases between. The V gene's germline CDR1 is MNHNY and CDR2 SVGAGI (reference sequence). CDR3 size: 12 residues. Here the CDR3 DNA reads TGTGCCAGCAGTTACGCCGGGTCCGCGCAGTTCTTC. It translates to CASSYAGSAQFF.

This rearrangement joins TRBV27 to TRBJ1-5, with D unclear. Germline V CDR1 and CDR2: MNHEY, SMNVEV (reference sequence). Deletions cut 5 bases from V and 4 bases from J, with 18 bases between. This CDR3 is built from 16 residues. Here the CDR3 DNA reads TGTGCCAGCAGTGAACGTGCGGGATGGTGGAATCAGCCCCAGCATTTT. Residues: CASSERAGWWNQPQHF.

The J gene is TRBJ2-7, the V gene TRBV9, with 8 bases matching TRBD2. The CDR3 loop spans 15 amino acids. After removal of 3 bases from V and 4 bases from J, the junction contained 9 bases not matched to a gene. From germline, CDR1 is SGDLS and CDR2 YYNGEE. CDR3 DNA: TGTGCCAGCAGCGGAGCGGGAGACCCCTCTTACGAGCAGTACTTC. It encodes CASSGAGDPSYEQYF.

The chain has TRBV6-6 and TRBJ1-2, with no clear D. The V and J ends lost 0 bases and 4 bases respectively, with 12 bases between them. Germline-derived CDR1 and CDR2 are MNHNY and SVGAGI (reference sequence). This CDR3 has 15 amino acids. The CDR3 protein is CASSYSEVPFYGYTF. The CDR3 DNA sequence: TGTGCCAGCAGTTACTCGGAGGTGCCCTTCTATGGCTACACCTTC.